This TCR beta chain was sequenced during a study of shared clonotypes between healthy human individuals. The naive CD8 fraction comprised CD45RO-negative cells positively selected for CCR7 and excluded terminally differentiated effector memory CD45RA+ cells. The CDR3 sequence is 13 residues long. Germline V lookup: CDR1 SGDLS, CDR2 YYNGEE. Trimming removed 0 bases from V and 4 bases from J, with 4 bases in between. In the case of this clone: Antigen unknown. The sample carries other DNA sequences with the same CDR3.

Findings and caveats of the study: A few donors held approximately 4.6% of naive CD4 clonotypes in common.

Each cell subset's genomic DNA was divided evenly among several immunoSEQ plates. Authors' methods: Junction-only immunoSEQ data arrived without quality scores, meaning filtering differed. Sequenced by immunoSEQ multiplex PCR; TCRdb stores in-frame clones only, minus some. V and J calls and clone size come straight from that table; D and trimming were deduced from the DNA. The data show a few million clones, 93% seen once. This chain connects TRBV9 to TRBJ2-2; D call uncertain. Material: naive CD8+ T cells from PBMCs. This receptor was identified in a man aged 18 to 29 in good health. Some clones in this sample may be carry-over from other donors' samples. CDR3 sequence (DNA): TGTGCCAGCAGCGTAGGCCGCACCGGGGAGCTGTTTTTT. This gives the protein CASSVGRTGELFF.